The clone carrying this T cell receptor beta chain was found many times. The antigen remains undetermined. Germline assignment: CDR1 ENHRY and CDR2 SYGVKD. The junction had 6 bases not matched to a gene; V was cut back by 7 bases and J by 5 bases. The CDR3 spans 14 residues. The data originate from a study of T cells in Graves' hyperthyroidism and ophthalmopathy. Study context: Before any treatment, at initial diagnosis, peripheral blood was collected. Study-level findings and limits: Ophthalmopathy was predicted by the model a median of roughly 6 months ahead of onset.

Orbital computed tomography and thyroid ultrasound, together with serum TRAb and thyroxine and clinical symptoms, were used for diagnoses. Amplified TCR beta CDR3 regions derived from RNA transcripts. The HTBI primer set served for first-round RT-PCR of the TCR CDR3. TCRdb recomputed calls from the multiplex PCR reads with MiXCR, one row per CDR3 protein. The table records approximately 600,000 distinct CDR3 sequences, around 15% of them present only once. This chain connects TRBV10-3 to TRBJ1-2; 11 nucleotides line up with TRBD1. The sequenced sample consisted of blood. The TCR was taken from a woman in her 30s with Graves' hyperthyroidism. CDR3 amino acids: CAITRTGGEYGYTF. The CDR3 region has the DNA TGTGCCATCACTAGGACAGGGGGCGAATATGGCTACACCTTC.